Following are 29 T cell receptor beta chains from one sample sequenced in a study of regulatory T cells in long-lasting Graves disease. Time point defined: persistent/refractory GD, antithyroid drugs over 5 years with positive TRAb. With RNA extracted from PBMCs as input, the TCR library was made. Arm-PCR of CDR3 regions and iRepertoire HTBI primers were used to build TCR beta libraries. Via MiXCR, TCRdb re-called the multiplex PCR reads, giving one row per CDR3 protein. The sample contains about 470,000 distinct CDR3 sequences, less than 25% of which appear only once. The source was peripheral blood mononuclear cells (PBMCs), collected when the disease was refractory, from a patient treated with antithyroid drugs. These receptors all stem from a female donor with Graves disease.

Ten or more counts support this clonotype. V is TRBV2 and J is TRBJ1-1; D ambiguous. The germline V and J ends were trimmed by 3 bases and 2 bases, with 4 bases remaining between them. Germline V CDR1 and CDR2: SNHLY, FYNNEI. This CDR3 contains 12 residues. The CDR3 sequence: CASSDHNTEAFF. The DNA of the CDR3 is TGTGCCAGCAGTGACCATAACACTGAAGCTTTCTTT.

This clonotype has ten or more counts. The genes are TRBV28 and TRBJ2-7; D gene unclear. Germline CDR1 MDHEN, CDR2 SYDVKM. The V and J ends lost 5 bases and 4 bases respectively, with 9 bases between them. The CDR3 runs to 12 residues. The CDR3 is CASSRVIYEQYF. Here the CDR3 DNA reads TGTGCCAGCAGTCGGGTCATTTACGAGCAGTACTTC.

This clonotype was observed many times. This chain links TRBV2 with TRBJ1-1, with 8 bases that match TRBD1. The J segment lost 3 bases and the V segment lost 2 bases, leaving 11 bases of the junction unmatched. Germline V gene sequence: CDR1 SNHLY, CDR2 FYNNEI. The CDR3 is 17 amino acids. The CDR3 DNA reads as TGTGCCAGCAGTGAAACCGGGACAGGTTTTTACGACACTGAAGCTTTCTTT. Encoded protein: CASSETGTGFYDTEAFF.

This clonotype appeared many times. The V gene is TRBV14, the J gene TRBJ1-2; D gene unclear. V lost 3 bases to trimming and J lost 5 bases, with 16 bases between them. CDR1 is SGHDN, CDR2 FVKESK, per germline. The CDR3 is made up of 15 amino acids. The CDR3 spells CASSHQHVSGYGYTF. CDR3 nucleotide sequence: TGTGCCAGCAGCCACCAACATGTCTCGGGGTATGGCTACACCTTC.

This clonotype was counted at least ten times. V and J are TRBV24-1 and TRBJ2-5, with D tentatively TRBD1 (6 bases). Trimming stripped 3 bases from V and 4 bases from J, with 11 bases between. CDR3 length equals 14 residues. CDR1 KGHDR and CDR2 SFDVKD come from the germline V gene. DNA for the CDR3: TGTGCCACCAGTGATACAGGGTCCGGAGAGACCCAGTACTTC. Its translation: CATSDTGSGETQYF.

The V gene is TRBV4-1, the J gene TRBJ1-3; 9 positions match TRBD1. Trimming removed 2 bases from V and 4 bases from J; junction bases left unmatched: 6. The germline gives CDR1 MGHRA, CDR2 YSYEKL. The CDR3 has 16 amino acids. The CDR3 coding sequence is TGCGCCAGCAGCCAACTTATGGGACAGGGAGGAAACACCATATATTTT. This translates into CASSQLMGQGGNTIYF.

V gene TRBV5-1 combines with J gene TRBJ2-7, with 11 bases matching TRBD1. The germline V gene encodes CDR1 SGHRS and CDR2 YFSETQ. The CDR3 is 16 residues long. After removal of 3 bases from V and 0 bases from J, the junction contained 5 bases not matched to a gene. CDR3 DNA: TGCGCCAGCAGCTCGGGACAGGGGGTTTTCTCCTACGAGCAGTACTTC. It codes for CASSSGQGVFSYEQYF.

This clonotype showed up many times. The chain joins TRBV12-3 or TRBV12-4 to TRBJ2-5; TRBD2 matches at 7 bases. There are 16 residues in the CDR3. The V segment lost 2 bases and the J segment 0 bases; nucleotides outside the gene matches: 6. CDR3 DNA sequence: TGTGCCAGCAGTTTAAGGGTAGCGGGCCACCAAGAGACCCAGTACTTC. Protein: CASSLRVAGHQETQYF.

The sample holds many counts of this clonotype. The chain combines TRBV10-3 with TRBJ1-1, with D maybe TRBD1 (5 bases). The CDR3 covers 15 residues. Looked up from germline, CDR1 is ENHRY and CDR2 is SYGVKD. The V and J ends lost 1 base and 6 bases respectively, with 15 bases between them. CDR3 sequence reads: CAISEYYGTHPEAFF. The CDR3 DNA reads TGTGCCATCAGTGAGTATTATGGGACTCATCCTGAAGCTTTCTTT.

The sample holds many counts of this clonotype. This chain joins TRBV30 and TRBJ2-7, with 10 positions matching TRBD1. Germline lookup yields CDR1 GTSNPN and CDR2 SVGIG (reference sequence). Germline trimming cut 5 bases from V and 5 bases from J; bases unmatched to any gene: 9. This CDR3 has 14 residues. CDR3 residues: CAWVGDRGFHEQYF. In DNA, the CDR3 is TGTGCCTGGGTTGGGGACAGGGGCTTCCACGAGCAGTACTTC.

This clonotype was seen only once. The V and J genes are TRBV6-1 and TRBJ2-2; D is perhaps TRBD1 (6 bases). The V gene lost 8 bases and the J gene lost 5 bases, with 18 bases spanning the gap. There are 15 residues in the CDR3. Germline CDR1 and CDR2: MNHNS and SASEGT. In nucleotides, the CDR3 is TGTGCCAGCCGAGCCAGGGGAGAAGGTACCGGGGAGCTGTTTTTT. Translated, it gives CASRARGEGTGELFF.

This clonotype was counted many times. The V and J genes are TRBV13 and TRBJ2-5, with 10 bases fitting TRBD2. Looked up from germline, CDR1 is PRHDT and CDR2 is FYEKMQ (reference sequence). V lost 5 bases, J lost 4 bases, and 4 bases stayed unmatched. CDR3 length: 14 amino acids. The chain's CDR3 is CASSLGTSVETQYF. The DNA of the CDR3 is TGTGCCAGCAGCCTCGGGACTAGCGTAGAGACCCAGTACTTC.

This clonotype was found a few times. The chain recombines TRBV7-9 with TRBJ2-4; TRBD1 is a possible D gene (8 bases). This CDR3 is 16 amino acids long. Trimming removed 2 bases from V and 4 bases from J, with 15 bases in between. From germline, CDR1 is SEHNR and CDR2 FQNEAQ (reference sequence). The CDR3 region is CASSLTTGGGKNIQYF. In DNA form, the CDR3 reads TGTGCCAGCAGCTTAACAACAGGGGGGGGTAAAAACATTCAGTACTTC.

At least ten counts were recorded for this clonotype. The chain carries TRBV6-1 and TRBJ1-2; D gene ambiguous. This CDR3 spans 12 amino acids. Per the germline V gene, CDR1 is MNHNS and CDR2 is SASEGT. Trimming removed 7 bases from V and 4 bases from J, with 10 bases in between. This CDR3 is CASMRPGYGYTF. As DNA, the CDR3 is TGTGCCAGCATGCGGCCAGGCTATGGCTACACCTTC.

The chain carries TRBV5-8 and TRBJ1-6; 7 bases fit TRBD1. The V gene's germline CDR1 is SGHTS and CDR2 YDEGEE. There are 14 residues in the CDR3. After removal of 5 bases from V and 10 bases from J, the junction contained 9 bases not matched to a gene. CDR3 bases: TGTGCCAGCAGGTTCCGGGACAGACTATCACCCCTCCACTTT. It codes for CASRFRDRLSPLHF. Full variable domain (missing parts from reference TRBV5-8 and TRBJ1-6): EAGVTQSPTHLIKTRGQQATLRCSPISGHTSVYWYQQALGLGLQFLLWYDEGEERNRGNFPPRFSGRQFPNYSSELNVNALELEDSALYLCASRFRDRLSPLHFGNGTRLTVT.

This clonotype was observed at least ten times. The CDR3 DNA is TGTGCCGGATCGGACAGTCAGACGAAGATGAACACTGAAGCTTTCTTT. It encodes CAGSDSQTKMNTEAFF. V usage is TRBV6-1 and J usage is TRBJ1-1, with D perhaps matching TRBD1 (6 bases). Per the germline V gene, CDR1 is MNHNS and CDR2 is SASEGT. Trimming pared 11 bases from V and 0 bases from J, leaving 22 bases between. This CDR3 spans 16 amino acids.

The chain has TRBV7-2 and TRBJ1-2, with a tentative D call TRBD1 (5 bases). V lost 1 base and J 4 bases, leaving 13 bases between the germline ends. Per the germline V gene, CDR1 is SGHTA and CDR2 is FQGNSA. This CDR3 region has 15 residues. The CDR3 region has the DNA TGTGCCAGCAGCTTAGATCAGGGCTTCTTCTATGGCTACACCTTC. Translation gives CASSLDQGFFYGYTF. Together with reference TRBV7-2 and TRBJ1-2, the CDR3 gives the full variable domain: GAGVSQSPSNKVTEKGKDVELRCDPISGHTALYWYRQSLGQGLEFLIYFQGNSAPDKSGLPSDRFSAERTGGSVSTLTIQRTQQEDSAVYLCASSLDQGFFYGYTFGSGTRLTVV.

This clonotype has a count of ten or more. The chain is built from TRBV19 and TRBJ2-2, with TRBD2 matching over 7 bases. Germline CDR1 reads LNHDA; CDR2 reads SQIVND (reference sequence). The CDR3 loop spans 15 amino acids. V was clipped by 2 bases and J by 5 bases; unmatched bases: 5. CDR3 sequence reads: CASSIYAGVTGELFF. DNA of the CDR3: TGTGCCAGTAGTATATATGCGGGAGTGACCGGGGAGCTGTTTTTT. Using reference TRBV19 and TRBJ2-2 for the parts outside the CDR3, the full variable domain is DGGITQSPKYLFRKEGQNVTLSCEQNLNHDAMYWYRQDPGQGLRLIYYSQIVNDFQKGDIAEGYSVSREKKESFPLTVTSAQKNPTAFYLCASSIYAGVTGELFFGEGSRLTVL.

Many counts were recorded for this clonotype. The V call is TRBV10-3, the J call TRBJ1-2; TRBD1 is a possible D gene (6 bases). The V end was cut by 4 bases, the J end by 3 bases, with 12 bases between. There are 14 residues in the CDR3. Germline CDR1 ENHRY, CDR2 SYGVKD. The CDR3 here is CAISAGKGDYGYTF. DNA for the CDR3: TGTGCCATCAGTGCAGGGAAGGGGGACTATGGCTACACCTTC.

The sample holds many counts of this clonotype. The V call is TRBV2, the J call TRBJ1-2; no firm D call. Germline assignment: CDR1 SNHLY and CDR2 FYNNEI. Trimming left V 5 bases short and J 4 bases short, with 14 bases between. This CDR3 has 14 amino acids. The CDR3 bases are TGTGCCAGCAGTCCTTCGACTTACCCCTATGGCTACACCTTC. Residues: CASSPSTYPYGYTF. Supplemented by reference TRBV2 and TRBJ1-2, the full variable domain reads EPEVTQTPSHQVTQMGQEVILRCVPISNHLYFYWYRQILGQKVEFLVSFYNNEISEKSEIFDDQFSVERPDGSNFTLKIRSTKLEDSAMYFCASSPSTYPYGYTFGSGTRLTVV.

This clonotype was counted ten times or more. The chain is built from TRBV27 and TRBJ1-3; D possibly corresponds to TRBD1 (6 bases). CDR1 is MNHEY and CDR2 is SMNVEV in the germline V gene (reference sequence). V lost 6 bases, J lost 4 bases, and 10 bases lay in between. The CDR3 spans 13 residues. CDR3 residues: CASRTGYGNTIYF. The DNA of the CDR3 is TGTGCCAGCAGAACAGGGTACGGAAACACCATATATTTT.

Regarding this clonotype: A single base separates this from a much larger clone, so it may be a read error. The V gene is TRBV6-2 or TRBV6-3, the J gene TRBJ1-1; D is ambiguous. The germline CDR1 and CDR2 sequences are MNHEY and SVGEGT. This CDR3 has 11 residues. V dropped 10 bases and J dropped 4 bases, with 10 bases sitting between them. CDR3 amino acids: CATTESTEAFF. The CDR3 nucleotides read TGTGCCACGACGGAGAGCACTGAAGCTTTCTTT.

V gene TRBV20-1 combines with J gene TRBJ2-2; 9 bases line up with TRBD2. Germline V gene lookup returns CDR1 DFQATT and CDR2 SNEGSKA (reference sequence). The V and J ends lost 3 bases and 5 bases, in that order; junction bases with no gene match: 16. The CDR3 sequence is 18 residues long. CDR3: CSASILAGIGGSTGELFF. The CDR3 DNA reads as TGCAGTGCTAGTATTCTAGCGGGAATTGGTGGTAGTACCGGGGAGCTGTTTTTT.

CDR3 DNA: TGTGCCAGCAGCTCCCCCCGGCAGGGGGCGATCTCCTACGAGCAGTACTTC. It translates to CASSSPRQGAISYEQYF. The gene calls are TRBV7-3 and TRBJ2-7; 8 positions match TRBD1. The trim removed 4 bases at V and 0 bases at J, leaving 11 bases unmatched. Germline CDR1 and CDR2: SGHTA and FQGTGA. This CDR3 is built from 17 residues.

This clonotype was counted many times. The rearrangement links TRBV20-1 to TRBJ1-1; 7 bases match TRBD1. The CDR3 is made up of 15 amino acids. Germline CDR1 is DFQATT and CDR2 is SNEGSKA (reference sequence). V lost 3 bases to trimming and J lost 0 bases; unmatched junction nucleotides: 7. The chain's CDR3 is CSARRTGQLNTEAFF. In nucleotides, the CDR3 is TGCAGTGCTAGGAGGACGGGACAGCTGAACACTGAAGCTTTCTTT.

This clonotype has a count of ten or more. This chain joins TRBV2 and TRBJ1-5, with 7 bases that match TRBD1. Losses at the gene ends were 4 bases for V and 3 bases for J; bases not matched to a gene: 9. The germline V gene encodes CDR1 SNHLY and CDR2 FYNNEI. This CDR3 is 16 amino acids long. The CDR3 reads CASSGEGGLNNQPQHF. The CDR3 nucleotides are TGTGCCAGCAGTGGGGAAGGGGGCCTGAACAATCAGCCCCAGCATTTT.

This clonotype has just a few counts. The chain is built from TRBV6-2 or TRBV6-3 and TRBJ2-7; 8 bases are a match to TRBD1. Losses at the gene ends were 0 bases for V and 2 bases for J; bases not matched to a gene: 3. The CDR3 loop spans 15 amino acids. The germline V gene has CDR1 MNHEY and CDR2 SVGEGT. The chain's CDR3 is CASSYSGTGTYEQYF. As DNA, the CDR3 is TGTGCCAGCAGTTACTCCGGGACAGGTACCTACGAGCAGTACTTC.

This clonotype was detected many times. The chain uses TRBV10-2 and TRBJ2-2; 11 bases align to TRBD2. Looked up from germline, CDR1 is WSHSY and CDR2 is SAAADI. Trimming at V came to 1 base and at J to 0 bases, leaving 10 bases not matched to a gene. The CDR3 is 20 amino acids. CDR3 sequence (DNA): TGCGCCAGCAGTGAGTTTTGGTCTAGCGGGAGGCCATCGAACACCGGGGAGCTGTTTTTT. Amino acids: CASSEFWSSGRPSNTGELFF.

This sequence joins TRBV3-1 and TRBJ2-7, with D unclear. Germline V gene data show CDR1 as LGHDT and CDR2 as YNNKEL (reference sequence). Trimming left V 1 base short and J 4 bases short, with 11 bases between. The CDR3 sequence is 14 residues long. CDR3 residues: CASSQGGKLYEQYF. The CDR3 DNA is TGTGCCAGCAGCCAAGGAGGAAAGCTGTACGAGCAGTACTTC.